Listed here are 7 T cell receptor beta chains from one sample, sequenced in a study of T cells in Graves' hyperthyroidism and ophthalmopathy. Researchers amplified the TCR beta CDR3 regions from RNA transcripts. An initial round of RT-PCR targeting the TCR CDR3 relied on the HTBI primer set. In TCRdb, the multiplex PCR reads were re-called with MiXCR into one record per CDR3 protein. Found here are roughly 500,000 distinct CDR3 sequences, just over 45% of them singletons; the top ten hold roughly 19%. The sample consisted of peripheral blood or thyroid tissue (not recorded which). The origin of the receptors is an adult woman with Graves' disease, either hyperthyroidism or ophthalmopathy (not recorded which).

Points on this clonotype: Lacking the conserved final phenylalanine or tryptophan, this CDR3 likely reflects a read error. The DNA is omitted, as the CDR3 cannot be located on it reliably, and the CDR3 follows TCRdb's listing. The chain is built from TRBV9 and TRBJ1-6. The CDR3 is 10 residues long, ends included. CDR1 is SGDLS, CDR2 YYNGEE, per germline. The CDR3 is CASSVGPLAS.

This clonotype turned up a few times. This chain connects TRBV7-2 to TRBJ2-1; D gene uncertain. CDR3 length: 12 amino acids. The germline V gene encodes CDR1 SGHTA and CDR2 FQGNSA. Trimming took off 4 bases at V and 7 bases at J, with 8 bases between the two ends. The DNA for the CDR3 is TGTGCCAGCAGCTCCTTGGGGAATGAGCAGTTCTTC. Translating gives CASSSLGNEQFF.

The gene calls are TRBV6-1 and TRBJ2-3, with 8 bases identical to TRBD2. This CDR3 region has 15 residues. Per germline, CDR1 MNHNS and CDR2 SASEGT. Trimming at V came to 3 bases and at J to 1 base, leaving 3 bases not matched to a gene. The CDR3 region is CASSDWREGTDTQYF. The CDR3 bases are TGTGCCAGCAGTGATTGGCGGGAGGGCACAGATACGCAGTATTTT.

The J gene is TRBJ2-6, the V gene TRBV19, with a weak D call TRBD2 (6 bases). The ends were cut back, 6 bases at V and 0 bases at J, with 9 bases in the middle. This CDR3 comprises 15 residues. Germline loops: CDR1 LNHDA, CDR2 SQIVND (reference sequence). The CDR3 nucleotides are TGTGCCAGTAGAGACGGGAGCTCTGGGGCCAACGTCCTGACTTTC. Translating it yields CASRDGSSGANVLTF.

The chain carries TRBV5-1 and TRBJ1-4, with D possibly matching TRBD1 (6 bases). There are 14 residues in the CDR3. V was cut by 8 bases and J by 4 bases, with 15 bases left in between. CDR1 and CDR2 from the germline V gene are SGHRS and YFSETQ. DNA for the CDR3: TGCGCCAGTGGCGGAGGACAGCTTAATGAAAAACTGTTTTTT. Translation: CASGGGQLNEKLFF.

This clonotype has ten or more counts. For the CDR3, the DNA is TGTGCCAGCAGCCCTACCCGGAACACCGGGGAGCTGTTTTTT. It specifies CASSPTRNTGELFF. The chain combines TRBV11-2 with TRBJ2-2, with D uncertain. This CDR3 region has 14 residues. CDR1 and CDR2 from the germline V gene are SGHAT and FQNNGV. V was clipped by 5 bases and J by 1 base, with 8 bases between them.

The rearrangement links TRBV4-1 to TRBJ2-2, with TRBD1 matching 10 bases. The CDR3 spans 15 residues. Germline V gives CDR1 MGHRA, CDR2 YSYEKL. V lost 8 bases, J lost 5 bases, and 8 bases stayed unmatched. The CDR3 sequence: CASHPGQGRTGELFF. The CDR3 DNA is TGCGCCAGCCACCCGGGACAGGGGAGAACCGGGGAGCTGTTTTTT.